Below, 9 T cell receptor beta chains from the same sample are listed, as sequenced in a study of cytomegalovirus exposure and HLA in healthy donors. Amplification used 60 Vbeta primers and 13 Jbeta primers. Profiled with immunoSEQ multiplex PCR; TCRdb holds only in-frame clones, not every one. The sample contains more than 85,000 clones, roughly 76% of which appear only once. Sequencing was carried out using PBMCs. Receptor source: a man younger than 45 in good health and CMV-seropositive.

The chain carries TRBV5-1 and TRBJ2-7; 7 bases are a match to TRBD1. J lost 4 bases, V lost 0 bases, and 7 bases had no gene match. The germline V gene encodes CDR1 SGHRS and CDR2 YFSETQ. The CDR3 has 15 residues. CDR3 nucleotides: TGCGCCAGCAGCTTGGGTGGACAGGCTTATTACGAGCAGTACTTC. Protein: CASSLGGQAYYEQYF.

The genes are TRBV6-6 and TRBJ1-1, with D uncertain. The CDR3 is 13 residues long. Deletions cut 4 bases from V and 0 bases from J, with 6 bases between. The germline V gene has CDR1 MNHNY and CDR2 SVGAGI (reference sequence). CDR3 loop: CASSLTVNTEAFF. The CDR3 DNA follows: TGTGCCAGCAGTTTAACAGTGAACACTGAAGCTTTCTTT.

The chain links TRBV4-3 to TRBJ1-1, with TRBD1 identical over 10 bases. Unmatched junction bases numbered 11, after V lost 0 bases and J lost 4 bases. In germline, CDR1 is LGHNA, CDR2 YSLEER. The CDR3 has 18 residues. CDR3 in amino acids: CASSQDRGGQGLGTEAFF. The CDR3 nucleotides read TGCGCCAGCAGCCAAGATCGTGGGGGACAGGGGTTGGGCACTGAAGCTTTCTTT.

The rearrangement joins TRBV7-9 to TRBJ2-7; maybe TRBD1 (5 bases). Deletions cut 1 base from V and 2 bases from J, with 9 bases between. CDR3 length: 14 residues. Germline V lookup: CDR1 SEHNR, CDR2 FQNEAQ (reference sequence). The CDR3 nucleotides read TGTGCCAGCAGCTTAGTGGACACTGCCTACGAGCAGTACTTC. Its translation: CASSLVDTAYEQYF.

This clone was seen a handful of times. Other DNA sequences in the same sample also yield this CDR3. The chain carries TRBV14 and TRBJ1-1, with 7 nucleotides matching TRBD1. V shed 6 bases and J 5 bases; nucleotides not matched to a gene: 6. The CDR3 runs 13 residues. In germline, CDR1 is SGHDN, CDR2 FVKESK. The CDR3 protein is CASSFDRETEAFF. Written as DNA, the CDR3 is TGTGCCAGCAGTTTCGACAGGGAGACTGAAGCTTTCTTT. Variable domain in full (rest from reference TRBV14 and TRBJ1-1): EAGVTQFPSHSVIEKGQTVTLRCDPISGHDNLYWYRRVMGKEIKFLLHFVKESKQDESGMPNNRFLAERTGGTYSTLKVQPAELEDSGVYFCASSFDRETEAFFGQGTRLTVV.

The V and J genes are TRBV4-1 and TRBJ2-3; 9 bases map to TRBD2. The germline V gene has CDR1 MGHRA and CDR2 YSYEKL. This CDR3 is built from 16 residues. Trimming at V came to 4 bases and at J to 7 bases, leaving 12 bases not matched to a gene. The CDR3 region is CASSPPGLAGKYTQYF. For the CDR3, the DNA is TGCGCCAGCAGCCCGCCGGGGCTAGCGGGGAAATATACGCAGTATTTT.

V and J are TRBV29-1 and TRBJ2-5; TRBD1 agrees at 8 bases. The V gene's germline CDR1 is SQVTM and CDR2 ANQGSEA. Trimming cost V 1 base and J 2 bases; bases outside gene matches: 3. The length of the CDR3 is 14 residues. CDR3 region: CSVEVTGGQETQYF. The CDR3 DNA is TGCAGCGTTGAAGTTACAGGGGGGCAAGAGACCCAGTACTTC.

This clone has more than one count but fewer than ten. This chain connects TRBV18 to TRBJ1-3; TRBD1 matches at 7 bases. Trimming removed 3 bases from V and 4 bases from J; junction bases left unmatched: 6. CDR1 is KGHSH and CDR2 is LQKENI in the germline V gene. The CDR3 consists of 15 residues. This chain's CDR3 is CASSPGQSFGNTIYF. In DNA form, the CDR3 reads TGTGCCAGCTCACCGGGACAGTCGTTCGGAAACACCATATATTTT.

This rearrangement joins TRBV5-1 to TRBJ1-2; 9 bases are shared with TRBD1. Germline V gene lookup returns CDR1 SGHRS and CDR2 YFSETQ. J lost 6 bases, V lost 0 bases, and 3 bases had no gene match. This CDR3 spans 14 amino acids. The CDR3 bases are TGCGCCAGCAGCTTGGAAAGGACAGGGGATGGCTACACCTTC. Residues: CASSLERTGDGYTF.